The 13 T cell receptor beta chains below come from one sample, sequenced in a study of identical twins. TCRdb redid the calling of the 5' RACE reads with MiXCR, one entry per CDR3 protein. The data hold approximately 490,000 distinct CDR3 sequences, with about a fifth observed a single time. These data also formed part of another study, on yellow fever vaccine responses in identical twins.

What was sequenced was CD4+ T cells sorted from blood. These receptors originate from a woman under 30 in good health.

This clonotype was seen a handful of times. The chain is built from TRBV5-5 and TRBJ2-5; TRBD1 is a possible D gene (6 bases). Trimming pared 2 bases from V and 1 base from J, leaving 12 bases between. In germline, CDR1 is SGHKS, CDR2 YYEKEE (reference sequence). The CDR3 totals 15 residues. The CDR3 is CASSLGGQTQETQYF. CDR3 sequence (DNA): TGTGCCAGCAGCTTAGGTGGACAGACCCAAGAGACCCAGTACTTC.

V gene TRBV5-1 combines with J gene TRBJ2-1, with 8 bases matching TRBD2. Germline assignment: CDR1 SGHRS and CDR2 YFSETQ. CDR3 size: 17 residues. The J segment lost 6 bases and the V segment lost 0 bases, leaving 11 bases of the junction unmatched. CDR3 residues: CASSLEPSGGGGNEQFF. As DNA, the CDR3 is TGCGCCAGCAGCTTGGAACCTTCGGGGGGGGGAGGCAATGAGCAGTTCTTC.

Only a few counts were recorded for this clonotype. The chain carries TRBV2 and TRBJ2-7; the match to TRBD2 covers 7 bases. V trimming: 5 bases; J trimming: 6 bases; junction bases outside the gene matches: 10. The CDR3 has 14 residues. Germline CDR1 and CDR2: SNHLY and FYNNEI. CDR3 sequence (DNA): TGTGCCAGCAGTTTGTCTAGCGGCCTCCCCGAGCAGTACTTC. It encodes CASSLSSGLPEQYF.

This clonotype was detected a few times. The chain couples TRBV6-5 to TRBJ1-3; no clear D gene. Germline CDR1 is MNHEY and CDR2 is SVGAGI. Trimming removed 0 bases at V and 0 bases at J, with 3 bases between. The CDR3 length is 14 residues. CDR3 DNA sequence: TGTGCCAGCAGTTACTCGGACTCTGGAAACACCATATATTTT. Protein sequence: CASSYSDSGNTIYF.

This clonotype was seen a few times. The V call is TRBV27, the J call TRBJ2-1; the D is unclear. The CDR3 covers 15 residues. V was cut by 3 bases and J by 0 bases, with 9 bases left in between. Germline CDR1 reads MNHEY; CDR2 reads SMNVEV (reference sequence). CDR3 region: CASSFLSTSYNEQFF. DNA of the CDR3: TGTGCCAGCAGTTTTCTGAGTACCTCCTACAATGAGCAGTTCTTC.

The chain joins TRBV3-1 to TRBJ2-1; 11 bases are a match to TRBD2. From germline, CDR1 is LGHDT and CDR2 YNNKEL (reference sequence). V lost 10 bases and J lost 1; bases outside the gene matches: 3. CDR3 length: 14 amino acids. This CDR3 reads CATGTSGSYNEQFF. The CDR3 DNA is TGTGCCACCGGGACTAGCGGATCCTACAATGAGCAGTTCTTC.

The chain has TRBV15 and TRBJ2-2; 14 nucleotides line up with TRBD2. The germline V gene has CDR1 LNHNV and CDR2 YYDKDF (reference sequence). Unmatched junction bases numbered 13, after V lost 2 bases and J lost 5 bases. This CDR3 spans 20 amino acids. CDR3 in amino acids: CATSRISGLAGVSGTGELFF. The CDR3 DNA is TGTGCCACCAGCAGAATATCGGGACTAGCGGGGGTATCTGGTACCGGGGAGCTGTTTTTT.

This clonotype was seen a handful of times. The chain combines TRBV20-1 with TRBJ2-4, with D unclear. Trimming removed 3 bases from V and 7 bases from J, with 13 bases in between. Germline V gives CDR1 DFQATT, CDR2 SNEGSKA (reference sequence). This CDR3 has 13 amino acids. The CDR3 sequence: CSASWAPNNIQYF. CDR3 nucleotides: TGCAGTGCTAGTTGGGCACCAAACAACATTCAGTACTTC.

J is TRBJ1-3 and V is TRBV9; no clear D gene. Germline V lookup: CDR1 SGDLS, CDR2 YYNGEE. This CDR3 spans 15 amino acids. V lost 0 bases to trimming and J lost 9 bases, with 16 bases between them. The DNA of the CDR3 is TGTGCCAGCAGCGTAGATGAACTGTCTCGGGGCACCATATATTTT. Translation gives CASSVDELSRGTIYF.

This chain connects TRBV7-2 to TRBJ2-3; TRBD1 matches at 10 bases. CDR3 size: 15 residues. Germline V gene data show CDR1 as SGHTA and CDR2 as FQGNSA. V lost 2 bases, J lost 4 bases, and 3 bases stayed unmatched. CDR3 protein: CASSLKTGGADTQYF. CDR3 in DNA: TGTGCCAGCAGCTTAAAGACAGGGGGCGCAGATACGCAGTATTTT.

The chain uses TRBV10-3 and TRBJ2-2; D gene ambiguous. The V end lost 2 bases, the J end lost 0 bases, and 7 bases lay between the germline ends. Germline V gives CDR1 ENHRY, CDR2 SYGVKD. The CDR3 contains 15 residues. CDR3 sequence reads: CAISEGPSNTGELFF. The DNA of the CDR3 is TGTGCCATCAGTGAGGGACCCTCGAACACCGGGGAGCTGTTTTTT.

This clonotype was observed a handful of times. V is TRBV5-5 and J is TRBJ2-2; 7 nucleotides align to TRBD1. The length of the CDR3 is 16 residues. V was clipped by 2 bases and J by 0 bases; unmatched bases: 4. Germline lookup yields CDR1 SGHKS and CDR2 YYEKEE (reference sequence). This chain's CDR3 is CASSFRQGTNTGELFF. The CDR3 DNA reads as TGTGCCAGCAGCTTCAGACAGGGAACGAACACCGGGGAGCTGTTTTTT.

This clonotype was observed a few times. The CDR3 DNA sequence: TGCGCCAGCAGCTTGGATGGGTTATCGGCGAGGGGTGAGCAGTTCTTC. Its protein product is CASSLDGLSARGEQFF. The V gene is TRBV5-1, the J gene TRBJ2-1, with D possibly called TRBD1 or TRBD2 (5 bases each). The V gene's germline CDR1 is SGHRS and CDR2 YFSETQ. The CDR3 has 16 amino acids. The V gene lost 0 bases and the J gene lost 9 bases, with 19 bases spanning the gap.